The next 32 T cell receptor beta chains were all read from a single sample in a study of cytotoxic CD8 clonotypes in ibrutinib-treated CLL. Sequencing was performed with immunoSEQ multiplex PCR; in TCRdb, only in-frame clones are kept and a portion is missing. The sample has more than 200,000 clones, 70% seen once. The sequenced sample was PBMCs, obtained after 24 months of ibrutinib treatment. All receptors come from a human donor with chronic lymphocytic leukemia.

The chain combines TRBV5-6 with TRBJ2-1, with unresolved D. This CDR3 has 11 amino acids. Trimming removed 1 base at V and 8 bases at J, with 4 bases between. Per germline, CDR1 SGHDT and CDR2 YYEEEE. In nucleotides, the CDR3 is TGTGCCAGCAGCTTGATCCATGAGCAGTTCTTC. Its protein is CASSLIHEQFF.

This sequence joins TRBV10-3 and TRBJ1-2; 10 bases map to TRBD1. This CDR3 spans 15 amino acids. J gave up 6 bases and V 6 bases, and 10 bases lay outside the gene matches. Germline CDR1 is ENHRY and CDR2 is SYGVKD. The CDR3 spells CAISPRGDRGDGYTF. CDR3 DNA: TGTGCCATCAGCCCCAGGGGGGACAGGGGTGATGGCTACACCTTC.

The genes are TRBV5-1 and TRBJ2-2; no clear D gene. Germline V CDR1 and CDR2: SGHRS, YFSETQ. Trimming cost V 0 bases and J 7 bases, with 7 bases left between them. This CDR3 is 13 amino acids long. This chain's CDR3 is CASSLASYGELFF. Written as DNA, the CDR3 is TGCGCCAGCAGCTTGGCTTCTTACGGGGAGCTGTTTTTT.

The chain carries TRBV7-2 and TRBJ1-3; D is possibly TRBD1 (5 bases). This CDR3 region has 13 residues. The germline V gene has CDR1 SGHTA and CDR2 FQGNSA. V was trimmed by 6 bases and J by 4 bases, leaving 10 bases between them. DNA of the CDR3: TGTGCCAGCAGTCGGGGCCTCGGAAACACCATATATTTT. Protein: CASSRGLGNTIYF. The full variable domain, with the rest looked up from reference TRBV7-2 and TRBJ1-3, is GAGVSQSPSNKVTEKGKDVELRCDPISGHTALYWYRQSLGQGLEFLIYFQGNSAPDKSGLPSDRFSAERTGGSVSTLTIQRTQQEDSAVYLCASSRGLGNTIYFGEGSWLTVV.

The gene calls are TRBV28 and TRBJ2-1; possibly TRBD2 for D (7 bases). V was shortened by 6 bases and J by 3 bases, with 18 bases between the two germline ends. CDR1 and CDR2 (germline): MDHEN, SYDVKM. The CDR3 extends over 16 amino acids. CDR3 in DNA: TGTGCCAGCAGGCCCAAGCGGGACATCCGCTACAATGAGCAGTTCTTC. It translates to CASRPKRDIRYNEQFF.

The J gene is TRBJ1-2, the V gene TRBV27, with D tentatively TRBD1 (5 bases). V dropped 5 bases and J dropped 2 bases, with 12 bases sitting between them. This CDR3 is built from 14 residues. Germline V gene lookup returns CDR1 MNHEY and CDR2 SMNVEV (reference sequence). CDR3 in amino acids: CASSPSAGNYGYTF. The CDR3 DNA reads as TGTGCCAGCAGTCCCTCCGCAGGGAACTATGGCTACACCTTC.

This clone has only a few counts. The V and J genes are TRBV7-3 and TRBJ1-1; unclear D gene. CDR3 length equals 14 residues. CDR1 is SGHTA, CDR2 FQGTGA, per germline. V lost 0 bases, J lost 1 base, and 6 bases lay in between. In nucleotides, the CDR3 is TGTGCCAGCAGCTTAACGCGGGCGAACACTGAAGCTTTCTTT. It translates to CASSLTRANTEAFF.

The V and J genes are TRBV19 and TRBJ2-7, with 7 nucleotides matching TRBD1. V trimming: 10 bases; J trimming: 4 bases; junction bases outside the gene matches: 10. The CDR3 is 13 residues long. Germline loops: CDR1 LNHDA, CDR2 SQIVND (reference sequence). CDR3 amino acids: CATARDRTYEQYF. In DNA, the CDR3 is TGTGCCACGGCTCGGGACAGAACTTACGAGCAGTACTTC. Complete variable domain (other parts from reference TRBV19 and TRBJ2-7): DGGITQSPKYLFRKEGQNVTLSCEQNLNHDAMYWYRQDPGQGLRLIYYSQIVNDFQKGDIAEGYSVSREKKESFPLTVTSAQKNPTAFYLCATARDRTYEQYFGPGTRLTVT.

There are a few counts of this clone. The chain carries TRBV5-1 and TRBJ2-2; D gene uncertain. Germline assignment: CDR1 SGHRS and CDR2 YFSETQ. This CDR3 spans 13 amino acids. V lost 2 bases to trimming and J lost 1 base, with 3 bases between them. In DNA form, the CDR3 reads TGCGCCAGCAGCTTACAGAACACCGGGGAGCTGTTTTTT. Its translation is CASSLQNTGELFF.

The chain has TRBV27 and TRBJ1-5, with TRBD1 identical over 7 bases. V trimming: 6 bases; J trimming: 6 bases; junction bases outside the gene matches: 8. This CDR3 has 14 amino acids. Germline CDR1 and CDR2: MNHEY and SMNVEV (reference sequence). CDR3 in amino acids: CASSSRQGGQPQHF. The CDR3 DNA reads as TGTGCCAGCAGCTCGCGACAGGGCGGTCAGCCCCAGCATTTT.

About this clone: Other DNA variants within this sample encode the same CDR3. This rearrangement joins TRBV2 to TRBJ2-7; 12 bases line up with TRBD2. The germline gives CDR1 SNHLY, CDR2 FYNNEI. This CDR3 comprises 15 residues. Germline trimming cut 1 base from V and 4 bases from J; bases unmatched to any gene: 2. CDR3 coding DNA: TGTGCCAGCAGTGAAGGACTAGCGGGAGTGTACGAGCAGTACTTC. It codes for CASSEGLAGVYEQYF.

V is TRBV28 and J is TRBJ1-4; possibly TRBD1 for D (5 bases). Germline V gives CDR1 MDHEN, CDR2 SYDVKM. CDR3 length: 17 amino acids. Trimming cost V 2 bases and J 2 bases, with 15 bases left between them. The CDR3 loop reads CASSLLQDSGTNEKLFF. The CDR3 DNA sequence: TGTGCCAGCAGTTTACTACAGGACTCTGGGACTAATGAAAAACTGTTTTTT.

The chain joins TRBV2 to TRBJ2-7; the D gene is possibly TRBD1 (5 bases). The CDR3 contains 13 residues. The germline V gene has CDR1 SNHLY and CDR2 FYNNEI. V lost 6 bases and J lost 3, with 12 bases in between. This chain's CDR3 is CASRVDTFYEQYF. The DNA of the CDR3 is TGTGCCAGCAGGGTGGACACCTTCTACGAGCAGTACTTC.

This clone was found once. The CDR3 sequence: CSVDVSNTEAFF. The CDR3 DNA follows: TGCAGCGTTGACGTAAGTAACACTGAAGCTTTCTTT. The chain recombines TRBV29-1 with TRBJ1-1; D call uncertain. The CDR3 extends over 12 amino acids. Germline V gene lookup returns CDR1 SQVTM and CDR2 ANQGSEA. The germline V and J ends were trimmed by 3 bases and 2 bases, with 7 bases remaining between them.

The chain carries TRBV5-1 and TRBJ2-3; 10 bases align to TRBD1. The germline V gene has CDR1 SGHRS and CDR2 YFSETQ. CDR3 length: 16 amino acids. J gave up 4 bases and V 2 bases, and 7 bases lay outside the gene matches. The DNA for the CDR3 is TGCGCCAGCAGCTTAGCCGGGACAGGGGTTTCAGATACGCAGTATTTT. Translated: CASSLAGTGVSDTQYF.

The chain links TRBV27 to TRBJ1-2; the D is unclear. Germline CDR1 MNHEY, CDR2 SMNVEV (reference sequence). The CDR3 is made up of 15 amino acids. V dropped 1 base and J dropped 0 bases, with 9 bases sitting between them. The CDR3 is CASSLFRAANYGYTF. CDR3 sequence (DNA): TGTGCCAGCAGTTTATTCCGGGCAGCTAACTATGGCTACACCTTC.

The chain links TRBV4-1 to TRBJ2-1; TRBD2 agrees at 9 bases. J lost 8 bases, V lost 1 base, and 9 bases had no gene match. The germline CDR1 and CDR2 sequences are MGHRA and YSYEKL. The CDR3 length is 16 residues. CDR3 nucleotides: TGCGCCAGCAGCCAAGGTGGCGGTAGCGGGAGTGATGAGCAGTTCTTC. It is translated as CASSQGGGSGSDEQFF.

V and J are TRBV6-5 and TRBJ2-3, with TRBD2 identical over 8 bases. Trimming took 8 bases from V and 1 from J; bases not matched to a gene: 5. Germline lookup yields CDR1 MNHEY and CDR2 SVGAGI. This CDR3 has 14 residues. CDR3 DNA sequence: TGTGCCAGCCACGTGACTAGCGGCACAGATACGCAGTATTTT. Translating gives CASHVTSGTDTQYF.

This clone has just one count. V is TRBV11-2 and J is TRBJ2-5; TRBD2 aligns across 7 bases. Germline CDR1 and CDR2: SGHAT and FQNNGV. The CDR3 is 15 amino acids. The V and J ends lost 1 base and 2 bases, in that order; junction bases with no gene match: 4. CDR3 DNA: TGTGCCAGCAGCTTAGGGGAGGGCCTACAAGAGACCCAGTACTTC. It encodes CASSLGEGLQETQYF.

This clone has a handful of counts. The chain uses TRBV4-3 and TRBJ2-1; D not certain. From germline, CDR1 is LGHNA and CDR2 YSLEER. The V end lost 0 bases, the J end lost 4 bases, and 10 bases lay between the germline ends. This CDR3 spans 15 amino acids. The CDR3 DNA is TGCGCCAGCAGCCAAGATTCTAATAGTTACAATGAGCAGTTCTTC. Translated, it gives CASSQDSNSYNEQFF.

This clone has a single count. This chain links TRBV6-5 with TRBJ2-7; TRBD1 matches at 8 bases. Trimming removed 6 bases from V and 3 bases from J; junction bases left unmatched: 10. Germline CDR1 and CDR2: MNHEY and SVGAGI. The CDR3 spans 15 residues. CDR3 DNA: TGTGCCAGCAGAGCTAACCGGGACAGGTTCTACGAGCAGTACTTC. This gives the protein CASRANRDRFYEQYF.

V and J are TRBV5-1 and TRBJ2-1; 12 nucleotides line up with TRBD2. Trimming at V came to 4 bases and at J to 10 bases, leaving 9 bases not matched to a gene. In germline, CDR1 is SGHRS, CDR2 YFSETQ. This CDR3 is built from 15 residues. CDR3 DNA: TGCGCCAGCAGCGACCGACTAGCGGGAGATTGGGAGCAGTTCTTC. Amino acid sequence: CASSDRLAGDWEQFF.

The rearrangement uses TRBV7-3 and TRBJ2-3; a possible D gene is TRBD1 (6 bases). CDR3 length: 16 amino acids. V was pared by 5 bases and J by 0 bases, with 15 bases between. Germline values: CDR1 SGHTA, CDR2 FQGTGA. CDR3 DNA: TGTGCCAGCAGCCCAGGGACATTCGTGAGCACAGATACGCAGTATTTT. Translation: CASSPGTFVSTDTQYF.

The chain is built from TRBV6-6 and TRBJ1-2; 7 nucleotides align to TRBD1. The length of the CDR3 is 16 residues. CDR1 and CDR2 from the germline V gene are MNHNY and SVGAGI (reference sequence). After removal of 4 bases from V and 4 bases from J, the junction contained 12 bases not matched to a gene. The CDR3 protein is CASSSPAGGSGYGYTF. DNA of the CDR3: TGTGCCAGCAGTTCGCCGGCAGGGGGGAGTGGCTATGGCTACACCTTC.

This clone showed up just once. The CDR3 DNA reads as TGTGCCAGCAGCTTATGGTTCAGGGGGAACGAAAAACTGTTTTTT. This codes for CASSLWFRGNEKLFF. This chain uses TRBV7-2 with TRBJ1-4; TRBD1 matches 7 bases. The CDR3 runs to 15 residues. Trimming cost V 2 bases and J 8 bases; bases outside gene matches: 8. The germline CDR1 and CDR2 sequences are SGHTA and FQGNSA.

This clone was seen a single time. The J gene is TRBJ2-1, the V gene TRBV7-3; weak D call: TRBD2 (6 bases). The CDR3 is 14 residues long. CDR1 is SGHTA and CDR2 is FQGTGA in the germline V gene. V lost 4 bases to trimming and J lost 5 bases, with 12 bases between them. The CDR3 region has the DNA TGTGCCAGCAGCTCGGGGGTAGCGGACAATGAGCAGTTCTTC. It codes for CASSSGVADNEQFF. The whole variable domain, filled in from reference TRBV7-3 and TRBJ2-1, reads GAGVSQTPSNKVTEKGKYVELRCDPISGHTALYWYRQSLGQGPEFLIYFQGTGAADDSGLPNDRFFAVRPEGSVSTLKIQRTERGDSAVYLCASSSGVADNEQFFGPGTRLTVL.

On this clone itself: Mismatch with germline at one junction end may stem from a read error. The chain is built from TRBV11-2 and TRBJ2-7; TRBD2 matches 7 bases. CDR1 and CDR2 (germline): SGHAT, FQNNGV. This CDR3 is built from 12 residues. CDR3 loop: CASSLKHPGGSF. In DNA, the CDR3 is TGTGCCAGCAGCTTAAAACACCCGGGAGGAAGTTTC.

To note about this clone: Mismatch with germline at one junction end may stem from a read error. The chain couples TRBV7-7 to TRBJ2-5; 9 nucleotides align to TRBD2. CDR3 length equals 15 residues. Germline CDR1 SSHAT, CDR2 FNYEAQ (reference sequence). The CDR3 region is CASSVSGRGRETQYF. DNA of the CDR3: TGTGCTAGCAGCGTTAGCGGGAGAGGGCGGGAGACCCAGTACTTC.

For the CDR3, the DNA is TGCGCCAGCAGCTTGGCGGGACAGGGTTCCACAGATACGCAGTATTTT. Its protein product is CASSLAGQGSTDTQYF. This chain uses TRBV5-1 with TRBJ2-3; 9 nucleotides align to TRBD1. Trimming at V came to 0 bases and at J to 2 bases, leaving 4 bases not matched to a gene. Germline assignment: CDR1 SGHRS and CDR2 YFSETQ. The CDR3 length is 16 residues.

This clone has at least ten counts. The chain employs TRBV27 and TRBJ1-4; TRBD1 matches 7 bases. CDR3 length equals 14 residues. Germline V gene sequence: CDR1 MNHEY, CDR2 SMNVEV (reference sequence). V gave up 6 bases and J gave up 8 bases; unmatched junction bases: 9. The CDR3 DNA reads as TGTGCCAGCAGCAGGACAGGATACAACGAAAAACTGTTTTTT. As protein: CASSRTGYNEKLFF.

The CDR3 bases are TGCACCAGCAGCCCGAGACTACAAGATACGCAGTATTTT. Amino acid sequence: CTSSPRLQDTQYF. The chain couples TRBV1 to TRBJ2-3; the table assigns TRBD2, which was not confirmed against the DNA. TRBV1 has pseudogene status. The CDR3 length is 13 residues.

This clone has more than one count but fewer than ten. The chain is built from TRBV5-6 and TRBJ2-7; the D gene is possibly TRBD1 (6 bases). Trimming removed 4 bases at V and 2 bases at J, with 13 bases between. CDR3 length: 14 residues. Germline V gives CDR1 SGHDT, CDR2 YYEEEE. The CDR3 bases are TGTGCCAGCAGCCAACTCAGGACAGCCTACGAGCAGTACTTC. This sequence encodes CASSQLRTAYEQYF.